This entry lists 4 T cell receptor beta chains sequenced from one sample in a study of CD8+ T cells in alopecia areata. Treatment meaning: oral pan-JAK inhibitor, 5-10 mg twice daily. RNA was isolated and reverse transcribed to cDNA, the sequencing template. Profiled with immunoSEQ multiplex PCR; TCRdb holds only in-frame clones, not every one. The sample lists around 120,000 clones, roughly 55% occurring once. The sequences come from CD4+ T cells sorted from blood, collected at week 4, from a patient treated with tofacitinib. The origin of the receptors is a human donor with alopecia areata.

The rearrangement links TRBV29-1 to TRBJ2-7; 8 positions agree with TRBD1. The junction had 8 bases not matched to a gene; V was cut back by 4 bases and J by 0 bases. The CDR3 covers 15 residues. Germline values: CDR1 SQVTM, CDR2 ANQGSEA. The CDR3 region is CSVGGQETFSYEQYF. In DNA, the CDR3 is TGCAGCGTTGGGGGACAGGAGACTTTCTCCTACGAGCAGTACTTC.

As regards this clone: Other DNA sequences within the sample encode an identical CDR3. The chain couples TRBV9 to TRBJ2-5; D uncertain. V was cut by 3 bases and J by 3 bases, with 6 bases left in between. The germline CDR1 and CDR2 sequences are SGDLS and YYNGEE. This CDR3 spans 12 amino acids. CDR3 nucleotides: TGTGCCAGCAGCGCCCGTGAAGAGACCCAGTACTTC. It specifies CASSAREETQYF.

The chain links TRBV18 to TRBJ2-1; TRBD2 matches at 8 bases. The CDR3 loop spans 13 amino acids. The V and J ends lost 6 bases and 15 bases, in that order; junction bases with no gene match: 13. Germline CDR1 is KGHSH and CDR2 is LQKENI. CDR3 coding DNA: TGTGCCAGCTCCCTTAAGGAAGCGGGAGCGGGGTTCTTC. This encodes CASSLKEAGAGFF.

This clone has just one count. This chain joins TRBV12-5 and TRBJ1-2; TRBD1 is a possible D gene (6 bases). This CDR3 contains 13 residues. From germline, CDR1 is LGHNT and CDR2 FRNRAP. Trimming left V 2 bases short and J 6 bases short, with 10 bases between. CDR3 sequence (DNA): TGTGCTAGTGGTTTGACAGGGCGCGATGGCTACACCTTC. This translates into CASGLTGRDGYTF. Drawing the rest from reference TRBV12-5 and TRBJ1-2, the complete variable domain is DARVTQTPRHKVTEMGQEVTMRCQPILGHNTVFWYRQTMMQGLELLAYFRNRAPLDDSGMPKDRFSAEMPDATLATLKIQPSEPRDSAVYFCASGLTGRDGYTFGSGTRLTVV.